This T cell receptor (beta chain) was sequenced during a study of T cell responses to AZD1222 COVID-19 vaccine. Study-wide results and caveats: Receipt of two AZD1222 doses was followed by a rise in Spike-specific TCR breadth and depth.

After removal of 6 bases from V and 4 bases from J, the junction contained 13 bases not matched to a gene. Germline V gene lookup returns CDR1 LGHNT and CDR2 FRNRAP. The CDR3 is 16 amino acids. Method: immunoSEQ multiplex PCR; TCRdb's copy keeps in-frame clones and lacks some. The data contain some 150,000 clones, about 95% of them singletons. About this clone: What it binds is not known. Other nucleotide sequences in the sample specify the same CDR3.

This chain links TRBV12-5 with TRBJ1-2; 8 nucleotides line up with TRBD1. The receptor's source is an adult in good health. The sample was peripheral blood, taken on day 0 of AZD1222 vaccination. In nucleotides, the CDR3 is TGTGCTAGTGGACCACCACTGGACAGGGAGTCCTATGGCTACACCTTC. Translated: CASGPPLDRESYGYTF.